Listed here is a single T cell receptor beta chain. Its antigen is as yet unknown. The source of the sample is a study of monozygotic twins with inflammatory bowel disease. Overall study results and limits: The study supported no single strong signal or clonotype linked to IBD.

The germline gives CDR1 DFQATT, CDR2 SNEGSKA (reference sequence). The length of the CDR3 is 11 residues. Used for each TCR library was around 3.5 ug of total RNA. TCRdb reanalyzed the 5' RACE reads, giving one entry per CDR3 protein sequence and no DNA. This sample carries about 300,000 distinct CDR3 sequences, with roughly 5.8% going to the ten biggest clones. This chain connects TRBV20-1 to TRBJ2-7. This clonotype was obtained from a human donor with ulcerative colitis or Crohn's disease, or a healthy co-twin of an affected twin (not recorded which). The source material was blood. The CDR3: CSASVIGEQYF.